These 21 T cell receptor beta chains share one sample of origin, sequenced in a study of response to subunit inactivated influenza vaccine. Each CDR3 protein gets one entry after TCRdb re-called the RT-PCR reads with MiXCR. The repertoire holds 650,000 to 800,000 distinct CDR3 sequences, with roughly 18% as singletons. Sequenced here: PBMCs from blood, sampled 5 to 6 days after vaccination. The origin of the receptors is a man aged 50 to 60 who received an inactivated influenza vaccine.

This clonotype was picked up many times. The chain is built from TRBV12-3 or TRBV12-4 and TRBJ2-7, with D possibly being TRBD1 or TRBD2 (7 bases each). The V end lost 9 bases, the J end lost 3 bases, and 18 bases lay between the germline ends. This CDR3 is 14 amino acids long. The CDR3 nucleotides read TGTGCCAGTAAAAGCGGGACAGCATACTACGAGCAGTACTTC. Its translation: CASKSGTAYYEQYF.

The sample holds a few counts of this clonotype. The J gene is TRBJ1-1, the V gene TRBV6-2 or TRBV6-3; possibly TRBD1 for D (5 bases). The CDR3 spans 15 residues. V lost 6 bases to trimming and J lost 1 base, with 15 bases between them. Germline lookup yields CDR1 MNHEY and CDR2 SVGEGT. CDR3 in amino acids: CASRIGGGRNTEAFF. In nucleotides, the CDR3 is TGTGCCAGCAGAATCGGCGGGGGTAGGAACACTGAAGCTTTCTTT.

Details on this clonotype: The junction does not match germline at one end; this may be a read error. V gene TRBV20-1 combines with J gene TRBJ2-3; 11 nucleotides align to TRBD1. This CDR3 is 15 amino acids long. Germline V gene lookup returns CDR1 DFQATT and CDR2 SNEGSKA (reference sequence). The CDR3 reads CSAREGTGGGDTQYF. The CDR3 DNA reads TGCAGTGCCAGAGAGGGGACAGGGGGAGGAGATACGCAGTATTTT.

This clonotype was seen at least ten times. This rearrangement joins TRBV7-9 to TRBJ2-5; no clear D gene. The V gene's germline CDR1 is SEHNR and CDR2 FQNEAQ (reference sequence). The ends were cut back, 3 bases at V and 10 bases at J, with 12 bases in the middle. This CDR3 spans 12 amino acids. The DNA of the CDR3 is TGTGCCAGCAGCTTCAAGTCGTCGAACCAGTACTTC. This translates into CASSFKSSNQYF.

This chain joins TRBV20-1 and TRBJ1-4; D is ambiguous. The CDR3 is made up of 13 amino acids. Trimming removed 0 bases at V and 3 bases at J, with 5 bases between. Germline lookup yields CDR1 DFQATT and CDR2 SNEGSKA (reference sequence). This CDR3 reads CSAREPSNEKLFF. The CDR3 DNA follows: TGCAGTGCTAGAGAGCCCTCTAATGAAAAACTGTTTTTT.

At least ten counts were recorded for this clonotype. The chain uses TRBV5-6 and TRBJ2-1; tentative D call: TRBD1 (6 bases). This CDR3 is built from 13 residues. In germline, CDR1 is SGHDT, CDR2 YYEEEE. The germline V and J ends were trimmed by 3 bases and 7 bases, with 11 bases remaining between them. In DNA, the CDR3 is TGTGCCAGCAGCTGGGCAGGGGTAAATGAGCAGTTCTTC. It is translated as CASSWAGVNEQFF.

The V call is TRBV2, the J call TRBJ1-2; D is uncertain. The CDR3 length is 15 residues. The V gene lost 6 bases and the J gene lost 1 base, with 15 bases spanning the gap. Germline V gene data show CDR1 as SNHLY and CDR2 as FYNNEI. CDR3: CASRDPGQLNYGYTF. Here the CDR3 DNA reads TGTGCCAGCAGGGATCCGGGCCAACTTAACTATGGCTACACCTTC.

This clonotype was detected only a few times. The chain recombines TRBV3-1 with TRBJ2-7; 9 positions match TRBD2. Trimming cost V 3 bases and J 9 bases; bases outside gene matches: 6. In germline, CDR1 is LGHDT, CDR2 YNNKEL (reference sequence). This CDR3 comprises 13 residues. The chain's CDR3 is CASSQTLTSGQYF. CDR3 nucleotides: TGTGCCAGCAGCCAGACCCTGACTAGCGGGCAGTACTTC.

This clonotype appeared a few times. The chain recombines TRBV3-1 with TRBJ2-1; 7 bases match TRBD2. CDR3 length: 13 amino acids. The V gene's germline CDR1 is LGHDT and CDR2 YNNKEL (reference sequence). The V segment lost 1 base and the J segment 10 bases; nucleotides outside the gene matches: 4. The CDR3 nucleotides read TGTGCCAGCAGCCAAGGGACTAGGGGAGAGCAGTTCTTC. Encoded protein: CASSQGTRGEQFF.

This clonotype has a handful of counts. This chain joins TRBV23-1 and TRBJ2-7; the match to TRBD2 covers 9 bases. TRBV23-1 is filed as an ORF, its function uncertain. V dropped 4 bases and J dropped 3; count of bases not matched to a gene: 4. The CDR3 runs to 14 residues. The DNA for the CDR3 is TGCGCCAGCAGTCGTGGACTAGCGATCTACGAGCAGTACTTC. This encodes CASSRGLAIYEQYF.

V usage is TRBV20-1 and J usage is TRBJ2-2; 13 positions match TRBD2. V was pared by 2 bases and J by 5 bases, with 5 bases of the junction left unmatched. CDR1 is DFQATT, CDR2 SNEGSKA, per germline (reference sequence). The CDR3 sequence is 16 residues long. The CDR3 nucleotides read TGCAGTGCTAGACCGGGACTAGCGGGGACTACCGGGGAGCTGTTTTTT. It specifies CSARPGLAGTTGELFF.

This clonotype has only a few counts. This chain uses TRBV29-1 with TRBJ2-7; D remains unclear. CDR1 SQVTM and CDR2 ANQGSEA come from the germline V gene. The CDR3 runs to 12 residues. The V and J ends lost 4 bases and 3 bases respectively, with 10 bases between them. CDR3 protein: CSVGPERYEQYF. CDR3 coding DNA: TGCAGCGTTGGACCAGAACGCTACGAGCAGTACTTC.

This chain uses TRBV29-1 with TRBJ1-5; D gene ambiguous. The CDR3 contains 12 residues. Germline CDR1 SQVTM, CDR2 ANQGSEA. V lost 6 bases and J lost 4, with 10 bases in between. The CDR3 DNA follows: TGCAGCGTAGGAGCCAGAAATCAGCCCCAGCATTTT. It codes for CSVGARNQPQHF.

This clonotype turned up a few times. The chain uses TRBV11-2 and TRBJ2-3, with 8 bases aligning to TRBD1. V lost 5 bases and J lost 6; bases outside the gene matches: 10. The CDR3 sequence is 15 residues long. In germline, CDR1 is SGHAT, CDR2 FQNNGV. CDR3 region: CASSRTGIEADTQYF. The CDR3 DNA follows: TGTGCCAGCAGCCGGACAGGGATTGAGGCGGATACGCAGTATTTT. The complete variable domain, with remaining parts taken from reference TRBV11-2 and TRBJ2-3, reads EAGVAQSPRYKIIEKRQSVAFWCNPISGHATLYWYQQILGQGPKLLIQFQNNGVVDDSQLPKDRFSAERLKGVDSTLKIQPAKLEDSAVYLCASSRTGIEADTQYFGPGTRLTVL.

The rearrangement uses TRBV15 and TRBJ2-2; D gene ambiguous. The V gene's germline CDR1 is LNHNV and CDR2 YYDKDF (reference sequence). The CDR3 is made up of 15 amino acids. Trimming pared 3 bases from V and 2 bases from J, leaving 10 bases between. DNA of the CDR3: TGTGCCACCAGCAGTTTGCGAGGAAACACCGGGGAGCTGTTTTTT. Its protein product is CATSSLRGNTGELFF.

As regards this clonotype: The junction departs from germline at one end; a sequencing error may be responsible. The chain's CDR3 is CASSLERGAYEQYF. The CDR3 DNA follows: TGTGCCAGCAGTTTAGAGCGGGGCGCCTATGAGCAGTACTTC. The genes are TRBV27 and TRBJ2-7; TRBD2 matches 7 bases. This CDR3 has 14 residues. Germline assignment: CDR1 MNHEY and CDR2 SMNVEV (reference sequence).

There are a few counts of this clonotype. The V gene is TRBV12-3 or TRBV12-4, the J gene TRBJ1-5; TRBD1 is a possible D gene (5 bases). The CDR3 is made up of 13 amino acids. Here the CDR3 reads CAAGSISNQPQHF. CDR3 nucleotide sequence: TGTGCTGCAGGGTCGATTAGCAATCAGCCCCAGCATTTT.

The V call is TRBV7-9, the J call TRBJ2-5; D unresolved. The germline V gene has CDR1 SEHNR and CDR2 FQNEAQ (reference sequence). The V end lost 11 bases, the J end lost 5 bases, and 15 bases lay between the germline ends. The CDR3 runs to 12 residues. This CDR3 reads CASRALVETQYF. The CDR3 coding sequence is TGTGCCTCACGAGCCTTAGTGGAGACCCAGTACTTC. The full variable domain, rest sourced from reference TRBV7-9 and TRBJ2-5, is DTGVSQNPRHKITKRGQNVTFRCDPISEHNRLYWYRQTLGQGPEFLTYFQNEAQLEKSRLLSDRFSAERPKGSFSTLEIQRTEQGDSAMYLCASRALVETQYFGPGTRLLVL.

The chain carries TRBV20-1 and TRBJ2-2; weak D call: TRBD1 (7 bases). The CDR3 extends over 16 amino acids. CDR1 and CDR2 from the germline V gene are DFQATT and SNEGSKA (reference sequence). V was clipped by 0 bases and J by 6 bases, with 17 bases between them. In DNA form, the CDR3 reads TGCAGTGCTAGAGATCCCGTGCAGGGGGGTGCCGGGGAGCTGTTTTTT. It encodes CSARDPVQGGAGELFF.

This clonotype was detected a few times. The chain employs TRBV3-1 and TRBJ2-3; 9 bases match TRBD2. This CDR3 has 17 residues. Trimming cost V 0 bases and J 6 bases; bases outside gene matches: 10. Germline V gives CDR1 LGHDT, CDR2 YNNKEL (reference sequence). The CDR3 region has the DNA TGTGCCAGCAGCCAAGATCGGGGGACTAGCATCGCGGATACGCAGTATTTT. Its translation is CASSQDRGTSIADTQYF.

This chain uses TRBV24-1 with TRBJ2-1; TRBD1 aligns across 8 bases. The J segment lost 3 bases and the V segment lost 5 bases, leaving 5 bases of the junction unmatched. The CDR3 contains 15 residues. The germline V gene encodes CDR1 KGHDR and CDR2 SFDVKD. The CDR3 sequence is CATSGGTGGYNEQFF. The CDR3 DNA is TGTGCCACCAGTGGTGGTACAGGGGGCTACAATGAGCAGTTCTTC.